These 32 T cell receptor beta chains share one sample of origin, sequenced in a study of blood T cell repertoires in COVID-19. Sequencing was performed with immunoSEQ multiplex PCR; in TCRdb, only in-frame clones are kept and a portion is missing. The table lists approximately 260,000 clones, 89% of them singletons, with around 2% in the top ten. Input material: peripheral blood. These TCRs come from a middle-aged man with acute or convalescent COVID-19.

The rearrangement links TRBV19 to TRBJ2-5, with 9 nucleotides matching TRBD2. Trimming cost V 4 bases and J 5 bases; bases outside gene matches: 8. CDR3 length: 15 residues. Germline CDR1 is LNHDA and CDR2 is SQIVND (reference sequence). The CDR3 protein is CASSKQGLALETQYF. DNA for the CDR3: TGTGCCAGTAGTAAACAGGGACTAGCATTGGAGACCCAGTACTTC.

As for this clone: One junction end does not reproduce the germline sequence, and a read error may be involved. V and J are TRBV2 and TRBJ2-7, with D perhaps TRBD1 (6 bases). The V gene's germline CDR1 is SNHLY and CDR2 FYNNEI. The CDR3 is 14 amino acids. The CDR3: CASSEWGLSDEQYF. The CDR3 DNA sequence: TGTGCCAGCAGTGAGTGGGGGCTCTCCGACGAGCAGTACTTC.

In its sample, this clone was seen a few times. The V and J genes are TRBV6-5 and TRBJ1-2, with a possible D match to TRBD1 (6 bases). The CDR3 has 16 residues. Germline CDR1 and CDR2: MNHEY and SVGAGI. V was clipped by 2 bases and J by 4 bases, with 17 bases between them. The CDR3 DNA reads TGTGCCAGCAGTTACCTCGGGACCAGGGGCCCCTATGGCTACACCTTC. Translated, it gives CASSYLGTRGPYGYTF.

Concerning this clone itself: The same CDR3 also results from other DNA sequences found in this sample. The rearrangement uses TRBV2 and TRBJ1-4, with 10 bases fitting TRBD1. The V segment lost 5 bases and the J segment 3 bases; nucleotides outside the gene matches: 3. Germline V gene sequence: CDR1 SNHLY, CDR2 FYNNEI. This CDR3 is 15 amino acids long. The CDR3 reads CASSRQGAANEKLFF. As DNA, the CDR3 is TGTGCCAGCAGTCGACAGGGGGCGGCTAATGAAAAACTGTTTTTT.

This chain uses TRBV27 with TRBJ1-1; TRBD1 matches at 10 bases. In germline, CDR1 is MNHEY, CDR2 SMNVEV (reference sequence). The J segment lost 9 bases and the V segment lost 5 bases, leaving 9 bases of the junction unmatched. The CDR3 sequence is 14 residues long. In DNA, the CDR3 is TGTGCCAGCAGTGACCGACAGGGGGCGATACAAGCTTTCTTT. As protein: CASSDRQGAIQAFF.

The chain couples TRBV10-1 to TRBJ2-3, with 9 bases that match TRBD2. This CDR3 spans 15 amino acids. Unmatched junction bases numbered 7, after V lost 2 bases and J lost 7 bases. Germline CDR1 and CDR2: WNHNN and SYGVQD (reference sequence). CDR3: CASSEMAGGPNTQYF. The CDR3 region has the DNA TGCGCCAGCAGTGAGATGGCGGGGGGGCCTAATACGCAGTATTTT.

The chain employs TRBV6-5 and TRBJ2-3; D is undetermined. The CDR3 is made up of 14 amino acids. Trimming pared 4 bases from V and 6 bases from J, leaving 14 bases between. Germline lookup yields CDR1 MNHEY and CDR2 SVGAGI. In DNA form, the CDR3 reads TGTGCCAGCAGTTTAGACCGGTTCGGGGATACGCAGTATTTT. Encoded protein: CASSLDRFGDTQYF.

The chain carries TRBV2 and TRBJ1-1; the match to TRBD1 covers 7 bases. The CDR3 loop spans 14 amino acids. After removal of 8 bases from V and 5 bases from J, the junction contained 11 bases not matched to a gene. The germline gives CDR1 SNHLY, CDR2 FYNNEI. Here the CDR3 DNA reads TGTGCCAGCTTACGACAGGGATTGGGGACTGAAGCTTTCTTT. As protein: CASLRQGLGTEAFF. Full variable domain (remainder filled in from reference TRBV2 and TRBJ1-1): EPEVTQTPSHQVTQMGQEVILRCVPISNHLYFYWYRQILGQKVEFLVSFYNNEISEKSEIFDDQFSVERPDGSNFTLKIRSTKLEDSAMYFCASLRQGLGTEAFFGQGTRLTVV.

V and J are TRBV14 and TRBJ2-1; 7 nucleotides line up with TRBD1. Germline V gene sequence: CDR1 SGHDN, CDR2 FVKESK. CDR3 length equals 15 residues. V gave up 5 bases and J gave up 9 bases; unmatched junction bases: 13. Here the CDR3 DNA reads TGTGCCAGCAGCTTCGGACAGGATCCACGTGGTGAGCAGTTCTTC. Its protein is CASSFGQDPRGEQFF.

This chain uses TRBV6-5 with TRBJ1-4; 8 nucleotides match TRBD1. The CDR3 spans 15 residues. J was trimmed by 4 bases and V by 6 bases; bases with no gene match: 7. Germline loops: CDR1 MNHEY, CDR2 SVGAGI. Written as DNA, the CDR3 is TGTGCCAGCAGCACCAGACAGGGGCATAATGAAAAACTGTTTTTT. It yields the protein CASSTRQGHNEKLFF.

The chain is built from TRBV20-1 and TRBJ1-2, with D perhaps TRBD1 (5 bases). V lost 3 bases and J lost 4, with 15 bases in between. CDR3 length: 14 residues. CDR1 DFQATT and CDR2 SNEGSKA come from the germline V gene (reference sequence). The CDR3 spells CSASHDGGGYGYTF. The CDR3 DNA follows: TGCAGTGCTAGTCATGATGGGGGGGGCTATGGCTACACCTTC.

The chain links TRBV27 to TRBJ1-1, with unresolved D. Per germline, CDR1 MNHEY and CDR2 SMNVEV (reference sequence). V lost 2 bases and J 7 bases, leaving 11 bases between the germline ends. The CDR3 sequence is 13 residues long. The CDR3 DNA reads TGTGCCAGCAGTTTAAGACGCAGGCTTGAAGCTTTCTTT. Amino acid sequence: CASSLRRRLEAFF.

The chain couples TRBV30 to TRBJ1-3; D is perhaps TRBD1 (5 bases). This CDR3 is 15 amino acids long. V was cut by 4 bases and J by 2 bases, with 15 bases left in between. CDR1 GTSNPN and CDR2 SVGIG come from the germline V gene (reference sequence). The CDR3 region is CAWKQQGAPGNTIYF. The CDR3 bases are TGTGCCTGGAAGCAGCAGGGTGCCCCTGGAAACACCATATATTTT. The whole variable domain, filled in from reference TRBV30 and TRBJ1-3, reads SQTIHQWPATLVQPVGSPLSLECTVEGTSNPNLYWYRQAAGRGLQLLFYSVGIGQISSEVPQNLSASRPQDRQFILSSKKLLLSDSGFYLCAWKQQGAPGNTIYFGEGSWLTVV.

The genes are TRBV24-1 and TRBJ2-2, with 12 positions matching TRBD2. This CDR3 comprises 16 residues. CDR1 is KGHDR and CDR2 is SFDVKD in the germline V gene. J gave up 7 bases and V 4 bases, and 6 bases lay outside the gene matches. This CDR3 is CATSDSGLAGHGELFF. Here the CDR3 DNA reads TGTGCCACCAGTGACTCCGGACTAGCGGGGCACGGGGAGCTGTTTTTT.

J is TRBJ1-2 and V is TRBV10-2; the match to TRBD1 covers 10 bases. The CDR3 has 15 residues. Per germline, CDR1 WSHSY and CDR2 SAAADI. Trimming removed 6 bases from V and 2 bases from J; junction bases left unmatched: 6. This chain's CDR3 is CASRDGQGGNYGYTF. CDR3 DNA: TGCGCCAGCAGGGACGGACAGGGGGGGAACTATGGCTACACCTTC.

The CDR3 reads CASSERQGGEAFF. CDR3 DNA sequence: TGTGCCAGCAGTGAGCGGCAGGGCGGTGAAGCTTTCTTT. J is TRBJ1-1 and V is TRBV2; the D gene is possibly TRBD1 (5 bases). The germline V gene has CDR1 SNHLY and CDR2 FYNNEI. V lost 3 bases, J lost 7 bases, and 12 bases lay in between. The CDR3 has 13 amino acids.

The chain links TRBV6-5 to TRBJ2-2; 9 bases match TRBD1. Trimming cost V 5 bases and J 3 bases; bases outside gene matches: 4. Germline-derived CDR1 and CDR2 are MNHEY and SVGAGI. The CDR3 runs 15 residues. The CDR3 DNA sequence: TGTGCCAGCAGTAGGACAGGGGTTGACACCGGGGAGCTGTTTTTT. Its protein product is CASSRTGVDTGELFF.

This clone turned up a few times. The rearrangement joins TRBV5-6 to TRBJ1-3; D may be TRBD1 (6 bases). The ends were cut back, 0 bases at V and 1 base at J, with 8 bases in the middle. Germline assignment: CDR1 SGHDT and CDR2 YYEEEE. This CDR3 is built from 15 residues. The CDR3 DNA reads as TGTGCCAGCAGCTTGGGACAGGAGTCTGGAAACACCATATATTTT. Translation gives CASSLGQESGNTIYF.

The J gene is TRBJ2-7, the V gene TRBV27; 7 bases are shared with TRBD1. V was clipped by 8 bases and J by 4 bases; unmatched bases: 8. This CDR3 region has 13 residues. Germline V CDR1 and CDR2: MNHEY, SMNVEV (reference sequence). The CDR3 loop reads CASGATGTYEQYF. The CDR3 DNA reads as TGTGCCAGCGGGGCGACAGGGACGTACGAGCAGTACTTC.

V usage is TRBV25-1 and J usage is TRBJ1-2; TRBD1 aligns across 7 bases. After removal of 2 bases from V and 3 bases from J, the junction contained 3 bases not matched to a gene. The CDR3 consists of 14 residues. Germline-derived CDR1 and CDR2 are MGHDK and SYGVNS. CDR3 DNA sequence: TGTGCCAGCAGTGAAACAGGGGCCTACTATGGCTACACCTTC. This encodes CASSETGAYYGYTF.

This rearrangement joins TRBV2 to TRBJ1-6; 9 bases map to TRBD1. The CDR3 length is 15 residues. Per the germline V gene, CDR1 is SNHLY and CDR2 is FYNNEI. The ends lost 4 bases at V and 10 bases at J; junction bases unmatched: 8. CDR3: CASSGGQGSRSPLHF. CDR3 nucleotides: TGTGCCAGCAGTGGCGGACAGGGGAGTCGCTCACCCCTCCACTTT.

This clone was counted once. The V call is TRBV9, the J call TRBJ1-2; TRBD1 might be the D (5 bases). The CDR3 has 10 amino acids. Trimming took 5 bases from V and 11 from J, leaving 10 bases between them. Germline assignment: CDR1 SGDLS and CDR2 YYNGEE. CDR3 DNA: TGTGCCAGCAGTGGGGGGTCGTACACCTTC. Amino acids: CASSGGSYTF.

This clone has just a few counts. CDR3 residues: CASSRGNYEQYF. The CDR3 DNA sequence: TGTGCCAGCAGTAGGGGTAACTACGAGCAGTACTTC. The J gene is TRBJ2-7, the V gene TRBV28; the D gene is possibly TRBD1 (5 bases). The CDR3 length is 12 residues. Trimming pared 5 bases from V and 3 bases from J, leaving 8 bases between. The germline V gene has CDR1 MDHEN and CDR2 SYDVKM.

This chain joins TRBV6-4 and TRBJ2-3; D remains unclear. The CDR3 extends over 13 amino acids. Germline V gene lookup returns CDR1 MRHNA and CDR2 SNTAGT. V was pared by 5 bases and J by 2 bases, with 8 bases between. The CDR3 nucleotides read TGTGCCAGCAGTCTCGAGCTCACAGATACGCAGTATTTT. It translates to CASSLELTDTQYF.

The genes are TRBV24-1 and TRBJ2-5; 11 nucleotides match TRBD2. CDR1 and CDR2 (germline): KGHDR, SFDVKD. This CDR3 spans 15 amino acids. V shed 4 bases and J 0 bases; nucleotides not matched to a gene: 0. The CDR3, as DNA: TGTGCCACCAGTGAGACTAGCGGGGACCAAGAGACCCAGTACTTC. Encoded protein: CATSETSGDQETQYF.

A note on this clone: This sample includes further DNA sequences coding for the same CDR3. The rearrangement joins TRBV12-3 or TRBV12-4 to TRBJ2-5; D gene ambiguous. CDR3 length: 13 amino acids. The V gene lost 1 base and the J gene lost 5 bases, with 8 bases spanning the gap. The CDR3 nucleotides read TGTGCCAGCAGTTTAGGAGGTATGGAGACCCAGTACTTC. It translates to CASSLGGMETQYF.

This chain joins TRBV7-2 and TRBJ2-2, with D tentatively TRBD2 (6 bases). The CDR3 runs to 15 residues. Germline CDR1 is SGHTA and CDR2 is FQGNSA. Trimming took off 5 bases at V and 0 bases at J, with 10 bases between the two ends. CDR3 sequence reads: CASSRTTSNTGELFF. The CDR3 DNA sequence: TGTGCCAGCAGCCGGACTACCTCGAACACCGGGGAGCTGTTTTTT. Full variable domain (remainder filled in from reference TRBV7-2 and TRBJ2-2): GAGVSQSPSNKVTEKGKDVELRCDPISGHTALYWYRQSLGQGLEFLIYFQGNSAPDKSGLPSDRFSAERTGGSVSTLTIQRTQQEDSAVYLCASSRTTSNTGELFFGEGSRLTVL.

The chain joins TRBV6-2 or TRBV6-3 to TRBJ2-7; perhaps TRBD2 as D (5 bases). Looked up from germline, CDR1 is MNHEY and CDR2 is SVGEGT. The V gene lost 0 bases and the J gene lost 5 bases, with 8 bases spanning the gap. This CDR3 contains 13 residues. The CDR3 region has the DNA TGTGCCAGCAGTTACTCCGGGGTTGACGAGCAGTACTTC. Amino acids: CASSYSGVDEQYF.

CDR3 sequence reads: CASSNSGGTDTQYF. Here the CDR3 DNA reads TGTGCCAGCAGCAATAGCGGGGGCACAGATACGCAGTATTTT. The chain has TRBV7-3 and TRBJ2-3; TRBD2 agrees at 8 bases. There are 14 residues in the CDR3. V lost 5 bases, J lost 1 base, and 2 bases stayed unmatched. In germline, CDR1 is SGHTA, CDR2 FQGTGA.

The gene calls are TRBV6-5 and TRBJ2-1, with 7 bases lining up with TRBD1. This CDR3 region has 14 residues. Germline V gene lookup returns CDR1 MNHEY and CDR2 SVGAGI. V gave up 7 bases and J gave up 0 bases; unmatched junction bases: 3. The CDR3 bases are TGTGCCAGCACCAGGGGGTCCTCCTACAATGAGCAGTTCTTC. It is translated as CASTRGSSYNEQFF.

Only a few counts were recorded for this clone. This chain joins TRBV12-3 or TRBV12-4 and TRBJ1-1; no definite D call. V gave up 5 bases and J gave up 10 bases, with 11 bases separating them. This CDR3 has 11 residues. This CDR3 is CASSTGDGAFF. The CDR3 DNA sequence: TGTGCCAGCAGTACCGGTGATGGAGCTTTCTTT.

Only one count was recorded for this clone. The CDR3 nucleotides read TGTGCCAGCAGCCCCAGGGGACAGACAAGCCAAAAACTGTTTTTT. Translation: CASSPRGQTSQKLFF. The chain couples TRBV3-1 (or the pseudogene TRBV3-2) to TRBJ1-4, with 7 bases matching TRBD1. V lost 4 bases and J lost 9; bases outside the gene matches: 11. Germline V gene sequence: CDR1 LGHDT, CDR2 YNNKEL (reference sequence). The CDR3 is made up of 15 amino acids.